This T cell receptor (beta chain) derives from a study of T cells after yellow fever vaccination. TCR cDNA was made by 5'RACE template switching, adding a universal primer site and UMIs. Each CDR3 protein gets one entry after TCRdb re-called the 5' RACE reads with MiXCR. The sample carries about 300,000 distinct CDR3 sequences, about 10% recorded once. V was pared by 4 bases and J by 4 bases, with 10 bases between. The CDR3 has 13 amino acids. CDR1 is SGHDT and CDR2 is YYEEEE in the germline V gene. Sequencing was performed on CD4+ T cells sorted from PBMCs, taken 5 days after the yellow fever booster vaccination. The sequence came from a man aged 18 to 29 who received the YFV17D yellow fever vaccine. The chain uses TRBV5-6 and TRBJ2-3; D might be TRBD1 (6 bases). CDR3 sequence: CASSPQGPDTQYF. CDR3 in DNA: TGTGCCAGCAGCCCCCAGGGGCCAGATACGCAGTATTTT.